The sequence of this TCR beta chain was determined in a study of blood T cell repertoires in COVID-19. For the study at large: PBMCs, B-cell-depleted T cells, or T cells were the source of the cDNA or gDNA that made up the material.

The V and J ends lost 6 bases and 2 bases, in that order; junction bases with no gene match: 4. CDR3 length: 14 amino acids. Germline CDR1 and CDR2: MDHEN and SYDVKM. The repertoire was sequenced with immunoSEQ multiplex PCR; TCRdb's copy has only in-frame clones and lacks some. Of approximately 100,000 clones listed, under 90% were seen once; the top ten hold under 15%. The sequenced sample consisted of peripheral blood. The receptor's source is a human donor in a cohort sampled during active or convalescent COVID-19. The chain links TRBV28 to TRBJ1-1, with 9 bases that match TRBD1. This chain's CDR3 is CASRPTGGNTEAFF. The CDR3, as DNA: TGTGCCAGCAGACCTACAGGGGGCAACACTGAAGCTTTCTTT.